This T cell receptor beta chain was captured by sequencing in a study of blood T cell repertoires in COVID-19. Study context: COVID-19 samples from acute and convalescent phases originated in the United States, Italy and Spain. From T cells, B-cell-depleted T cells, or PBMCs came the material, which was cDNA or gDNA.

CDR3 length: 16 residues. From germline, CDR1 is MNHEY and CDR2 SMNVEV (reference sequence). J was trimmed by 7 bases and V by 8 bases; bases with no gene match: 12. TCRdb keeps only in-frame clones here, not all; method: immunoSEQ multiplex PCR. The sample gives 240,000 or so clones, around 87% of which show up once; less than 8.5% is in the top ten. In its sample, this clone was seen once. Sequenced input: peripheral blood. The V call is TRBV27, the J call TRBJ1-6, with 9 positions matching TRBD1. The source is a woman in her 70s with active or convalescent COVID-19. The CDR3 region is CASGSGQGSGNSPLHF. In DNA, the CDR3 is TGTGCCAGCGGCTCGGGACAGGGCTCTGGGAATTCACCCCTCCACTTT.